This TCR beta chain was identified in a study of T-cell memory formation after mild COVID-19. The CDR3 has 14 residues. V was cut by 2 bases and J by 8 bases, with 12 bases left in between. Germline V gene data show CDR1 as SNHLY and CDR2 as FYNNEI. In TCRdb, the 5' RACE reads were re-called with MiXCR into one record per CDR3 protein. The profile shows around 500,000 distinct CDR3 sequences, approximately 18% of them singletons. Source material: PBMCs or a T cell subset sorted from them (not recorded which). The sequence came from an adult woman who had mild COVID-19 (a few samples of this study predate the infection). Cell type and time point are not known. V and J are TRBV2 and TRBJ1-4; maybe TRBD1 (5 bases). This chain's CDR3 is CASSEWGVGEKLFF. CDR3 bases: TGTGCCAGCAGTGAATGGGGGGTGGGAGAAAAACTGTTTTTT.